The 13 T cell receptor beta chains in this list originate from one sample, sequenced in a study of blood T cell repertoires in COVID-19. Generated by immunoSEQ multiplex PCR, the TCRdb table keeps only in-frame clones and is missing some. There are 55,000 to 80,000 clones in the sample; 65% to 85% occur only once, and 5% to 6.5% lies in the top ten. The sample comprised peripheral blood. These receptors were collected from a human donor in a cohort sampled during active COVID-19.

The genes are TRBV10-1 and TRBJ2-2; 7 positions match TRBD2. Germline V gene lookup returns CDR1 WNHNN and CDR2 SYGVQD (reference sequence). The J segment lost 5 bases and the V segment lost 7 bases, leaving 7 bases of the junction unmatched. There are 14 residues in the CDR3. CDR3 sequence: CASMLASGTGELFF. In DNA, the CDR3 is TGCGCCAGCATGCTGGCTAGCGGAACCGGGGAGCTGTTTTTT.

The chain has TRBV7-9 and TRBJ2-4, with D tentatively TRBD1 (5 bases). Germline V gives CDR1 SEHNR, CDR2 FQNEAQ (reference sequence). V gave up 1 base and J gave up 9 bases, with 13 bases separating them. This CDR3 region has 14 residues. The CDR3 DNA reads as TGTGCCAGCAGCTTAGAAGGGGTAATGAGCATTCAGTACTTC. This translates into CASSLEGVMSIQYF.

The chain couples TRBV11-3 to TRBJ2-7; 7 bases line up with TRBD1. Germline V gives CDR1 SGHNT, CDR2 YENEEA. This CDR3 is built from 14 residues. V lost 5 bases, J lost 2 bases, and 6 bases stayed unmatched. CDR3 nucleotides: TGTGCCAGCAGCCTCCGGGACAGACCCTACGAGCAGTACTTC. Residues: CASSLRDRPYEQYF.

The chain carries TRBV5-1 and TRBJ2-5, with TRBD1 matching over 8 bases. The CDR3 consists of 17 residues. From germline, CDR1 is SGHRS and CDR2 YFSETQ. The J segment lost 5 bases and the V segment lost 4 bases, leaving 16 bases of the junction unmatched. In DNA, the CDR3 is TGCGCCAGCAGCCTAGAATGGACAGGGCCGGGGGTGGAGACCCAGTACTTC. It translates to CASSLEWTGPGVETQYF.

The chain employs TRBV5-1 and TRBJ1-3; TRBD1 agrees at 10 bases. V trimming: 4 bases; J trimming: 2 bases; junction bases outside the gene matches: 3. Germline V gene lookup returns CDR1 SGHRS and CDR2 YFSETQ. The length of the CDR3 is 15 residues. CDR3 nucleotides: TGCGCCAGCAGCCCCGGGACAGGGGCTGGAAACACCATATATTTT. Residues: CASSPGTGAGNTIYF.

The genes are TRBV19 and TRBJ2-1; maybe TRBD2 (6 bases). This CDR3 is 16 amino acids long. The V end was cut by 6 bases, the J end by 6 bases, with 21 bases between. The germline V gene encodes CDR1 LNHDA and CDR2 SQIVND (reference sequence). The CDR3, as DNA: TGTGCCAGTAGACGAGCGGTAGAACTAGCCATCAATGAGCAGTTCTTC. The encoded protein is CASRRAVELAINEQFF.

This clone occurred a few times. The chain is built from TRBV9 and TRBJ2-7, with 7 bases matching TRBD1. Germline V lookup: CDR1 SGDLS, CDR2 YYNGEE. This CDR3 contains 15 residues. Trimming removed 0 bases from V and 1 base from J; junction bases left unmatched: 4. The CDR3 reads CASSVGSRGSYEQYF. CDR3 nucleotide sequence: TGTGCCAGCAGCGTAGGATCCAGGGGGTCCTACGAGCAGTACTTC.

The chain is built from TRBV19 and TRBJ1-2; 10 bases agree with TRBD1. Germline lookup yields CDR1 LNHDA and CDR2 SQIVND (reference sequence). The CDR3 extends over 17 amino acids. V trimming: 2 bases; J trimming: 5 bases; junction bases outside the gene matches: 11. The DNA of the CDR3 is TGTGCCAGTAGTATAACCGGACGGGACAGGGGATTGTATGGCTACACCTTC. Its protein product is CASSITGRDRGLYGYTF.

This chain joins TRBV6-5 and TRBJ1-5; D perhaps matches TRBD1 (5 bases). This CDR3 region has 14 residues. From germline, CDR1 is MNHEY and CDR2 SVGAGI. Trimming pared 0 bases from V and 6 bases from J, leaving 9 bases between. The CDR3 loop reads CASSYSRGAQPQHF. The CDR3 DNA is TGTGCCAGCAGTTACTCACGTGGGGCTCAGCCCCAGCATTTT.

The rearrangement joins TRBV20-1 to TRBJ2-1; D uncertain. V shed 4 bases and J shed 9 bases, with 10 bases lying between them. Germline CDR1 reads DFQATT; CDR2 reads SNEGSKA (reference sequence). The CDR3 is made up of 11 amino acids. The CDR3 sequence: CSANSRGEQFF. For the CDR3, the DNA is TGCAGTGCTAACTCACGCGGTGAGCAGTTCTTC.

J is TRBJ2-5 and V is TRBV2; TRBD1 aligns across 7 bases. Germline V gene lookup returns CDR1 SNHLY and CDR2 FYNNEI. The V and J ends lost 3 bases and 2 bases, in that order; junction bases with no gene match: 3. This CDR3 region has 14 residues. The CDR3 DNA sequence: TGTGCCAGCAGTGAGAGCAGGGGGCAAGAGACCCAGTACTTC. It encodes CASSESRGQETQYF.

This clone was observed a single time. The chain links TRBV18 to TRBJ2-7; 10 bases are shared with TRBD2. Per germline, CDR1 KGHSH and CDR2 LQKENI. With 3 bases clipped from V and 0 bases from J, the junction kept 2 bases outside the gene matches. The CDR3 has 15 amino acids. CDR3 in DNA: TGTGCCAGCTCACCCTCTAGCGGGAGCTCCTACGAGCAGTACTTC. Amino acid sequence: CASSPSSGSSYEQYF.

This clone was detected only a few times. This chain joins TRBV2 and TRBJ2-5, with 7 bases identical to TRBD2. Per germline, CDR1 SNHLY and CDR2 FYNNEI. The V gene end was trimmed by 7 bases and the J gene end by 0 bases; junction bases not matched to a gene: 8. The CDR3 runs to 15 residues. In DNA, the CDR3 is TGTGCCAGCATACCCTTCGGACTAGACCAAGAGACCCAGTACTTC. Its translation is CASIPFGLDQETQYF.